This TCR beta chain comes out of a study of Graves' ophthalmopathy and Graves' hyperthyroidism. Hyperthyroidism patients had new diagnoses, durations under 2 months, and ages of 18 to 65. Among the exclusions were patients with other autoimmune diseases, uncontrolled infections, pregnancy or lactation. This clonotype was seen repeatedly, ten times or more. The antigen is unknown. The CDR3 contains 12 residues. Germline lookup yields CDR1 DFQATT and CDR2 SNEGSKA (reference sequence). V lost 2 bases, J lost 2 bases, and 7 bases lay in between. The study's findings and limits: The model predicted ophthalmopathy progression with about 71% sensitivity and 72% to 85% specificity. A classifier, a 13-signature model, separated ophthalmopathy from stable hyperthyroidism with roughly 90% sensitivity and about 81% specificity.

The TCR beta CDR3 regions underwent amplification from RNA transcripts. Second-round multiplex PCR followed a first-round RT-PCR using HTBI primers. TCRdb re-analysed the multiplex PCR reads in MiXCR, keeping a single row per CDR3 protein. The repertoire holds about 380,000 distinct CDR3 sequences, with 15% to 19% as singletons. The V and J genes are TRBV20-1 and TRBJ2-7; D assignment may be TRBD1 or TRBD2 (6 bases each). The clonotype comes from a woman younger than 30 with stable Graves' hyperthyroidism. The material sequenced was peripheral blood. The CDR3 here is CSARRGPYEQYF. DNA for the CDR3: TGCAGTGCTAGACGGGGGCCCTACGAGCAGTACTTC.